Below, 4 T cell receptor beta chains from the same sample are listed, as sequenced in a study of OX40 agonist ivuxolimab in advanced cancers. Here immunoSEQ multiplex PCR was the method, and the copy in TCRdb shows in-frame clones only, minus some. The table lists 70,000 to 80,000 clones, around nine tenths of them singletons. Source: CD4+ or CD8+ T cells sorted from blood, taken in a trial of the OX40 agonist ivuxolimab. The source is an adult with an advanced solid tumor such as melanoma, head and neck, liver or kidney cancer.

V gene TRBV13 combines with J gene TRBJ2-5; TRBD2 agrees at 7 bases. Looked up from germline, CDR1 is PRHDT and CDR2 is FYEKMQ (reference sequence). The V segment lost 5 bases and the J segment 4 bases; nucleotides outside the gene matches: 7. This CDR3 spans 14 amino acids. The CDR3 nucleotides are TGTGCCAGCAGCCTCCGGACTAGTTCAGAGACCCAGTACTTC. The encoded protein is CASSLRTSSETQYF.

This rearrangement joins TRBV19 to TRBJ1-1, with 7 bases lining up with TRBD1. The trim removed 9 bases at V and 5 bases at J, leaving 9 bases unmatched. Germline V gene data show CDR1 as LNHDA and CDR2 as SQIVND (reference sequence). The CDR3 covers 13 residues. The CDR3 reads CASRANRGTEAFF. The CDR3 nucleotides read TGTGCCAGCCGAGCCAACAGGGGAACTGAAGCTTTCTTT.

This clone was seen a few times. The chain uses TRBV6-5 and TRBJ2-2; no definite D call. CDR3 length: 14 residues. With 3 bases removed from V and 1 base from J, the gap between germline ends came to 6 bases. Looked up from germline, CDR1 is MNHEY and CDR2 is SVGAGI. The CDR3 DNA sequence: TGTGCCAGCAGTTATGGGGAGAACACCGGGGAGCTGTTTTTT. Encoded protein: CASSYGENTGELFF.

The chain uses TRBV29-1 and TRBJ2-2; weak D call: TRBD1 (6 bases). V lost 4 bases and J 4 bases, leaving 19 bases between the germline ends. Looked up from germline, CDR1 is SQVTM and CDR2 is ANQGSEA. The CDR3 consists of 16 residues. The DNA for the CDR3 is TGCAGCGTTGGGGCTGCGTCAGGGGATCGCACCGGGGAGCTGTTTTTT. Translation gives CSVGAASGDRTGELFF.